This T cell receptor (beta chain) was found in a study of T-cell memory formation after mild COVID-19. CDR1 is SGHAT and CDR2 is FQNNGV in the germline V gene. There are 15 residues in the CDR3. V was shortened by 5 bases and J by 2 bases, with 12 bases between the two germline ends. This clonotype has more than one count but fewer than ten. TCRdb reprocessed the 5' RACE reads via MiXCR and lists one record per CDR3 protein. The profile shows under 300,000 distinct CDR3 sequences, less than 9.5% of them singletons. This sequence joins TRBV11-2 and TRBJ2-2; weak D call: TRBD2 (5 bases). The sequence was obtained from a young man who had mild COVID-19 (a few samples of this study predate the infection). Cell type and time point are not known. Specimen: PBMCs or a T cell subset sorted from them (not recorded which). The CDR3 here is CASSRPSGNTGELFF. Here the CDR3 DNA reads TGTGCCAGCAGCCGGCCCTCGGGAAACACCGGGGAGCTGTTTTTT.